This entry describes one TCR beta chain. Its matching antigen is unknown. The entry originates in a study of cytomegalovirus exposure and HLA in healthy donors. The CDR3 has 14 amino acids. Germline V gene sequence: CDR1 SNHLY, CDR2 FYNNEI. Trimming left V 3 bases short and J 0 bases short, with 9 bases between. Study results and limitations: In a later analysis, parvovirus B19, influenza, CMV and Epstein-Barr virus appeared linked to several top co-occurrence clusters. Compared with the roughly 670-donor mean, an Asian-associated ancestry cluster reportedly had fewer N-insertions, according to a later analysis. Associated with HLA alleles at 0.05 false discovery rate in a later analysis were about 17,000 TCR beta sequences.

PCR amplification relied on 60 Vbeta primers (plus 13 Jbeta primers). This table comes from immunoSEQ multiplex PCR, and its TCRdb copy is limited to in-frame clones, with some not included. The sample carries about 100,000 clones, 73% recorded once. Sequenced input: PBMCs. The chain employs TRBV2 and TRBJ2-7; TRBD2 might be the D (5 bases). The sequence was collected from a man aged 35 to 55 in good health and CMV-seronegative. As DNA, the CDR3 is TGTGCCAGCAGTGATAACCGGGACTCCTACGAGCAGTACTTC. Residues: CASSDNRDSYEQYF.